A selection of T cell receptor beta chains follows, all from one sample in a study of shared clonotypes between healthy human individuals. Repertoires were generated with immunoSEQ multiplex PCR, while TCRdb's copy carries only in-frame clones and drops some. This table has about a million clones, about 70% appearing once. Input material: memory CD4+ T cells sorted from blood. Source of these receptors: a man between 18 and 35 years old in good health. Both conserved end residues are part of each CDR3. Fields, in order: J gene, clone size, V gene, D gene, CDR3 DNA, CDR3 protein. D genes are given only for firm matches. Not every row has a clone size; where given, it reads once, few, many or a size class.

TRBJ2-1 once TRBV5-4 NA TGTGCCAGCAGCTTGTGGATGGGCGGCCCCTCCTACAATGAGCAGTTCTTC CASSLWMGGPSYNEQFF
TRBJ2-5 NA TRBV10-3 NA TGTGCCATCAGTGAGTCCGGGGGCGCGACCCAGTACTTC CAISESGGATQYF
TRBJ2-3 NA TRBV5-1 TRBD2 TGCGCCAGCAGCTTAATAGCGGGCGTCACAGATACGCAGTATTTT CASSLIAGVTDTQYF
TRBJ2-6 once TRBV5-1 TRBD1 TGCGCCAGCAGCTTGGCCGTATCAGGGGGTGGGGCCAACGTCCTGACTTTC CASSLAVSGGGANVLTF
TRBJ2-3 NA TRBV19 NA TGTGCCAGTAAGGCGGGATCATCGGATACGCAGTATTTT CASKAGSSDTQYF
TRBJ2-7 NA TRBV7-6 NA TGTGCCAGCAGCTTCGGCACGACCTACGAGCAGTACTTC CASSFGTTYEQYF
TRBJ2-3 NA TRBV2 TRBD1 TGTGCCACCCTCGACAGGGGGCAGGGAGATACGCAGTATTTT CATLDRGQGDTQYF
TRBJ2-7 NA TRBV5-1 NA TGCGCCAGCAGCTTGGGGTTGGGGGACCCTTACGAGCAGTACTTC CASSLGLGDPYEQYF
TRBJ2-1 NA TRBV21-1 NA TGTGGGCGGAGGGAGGCGGTTGAGCAGTTCTTC CGRREAVEQFF
TRBJ2-5 NA TRBV7-2 TRBD2 TGTGCCAGCAGCTTGGGACTAGCGGGGGACGACCAAGAGACCCAGTACTTC CASSLGLAGDDQETQYF
TRBJ1-4 few TRBV10-3 NA TGTGCCATCAGGGGCGGGGGTATTAATGAAAAACTGTTTTTT CAIRGGGINEKLFF
TRBJ2-1 NA TRBV6-1 NA TGTGCCAGCAGTGACGTAGGGAGCTCCTACAATGAGCAGTTCTTC CASSDVGSSYNEQFF
TRBJ2-1 once TRBV4-3 NA TGCGCCAGCAGCCAACGCCCTAGTGGGACGGGTTCCTACAATGAGCAGTTCTTC CASSQRPSGTGSYNEQFF
TRBJ2-2 NA TRBV2 TRBD1 TGTGCCAGCAGTGACGGCCTAGGACAGGGGTACACCGGGGAGCTGTTTTTT CASSDGLGQGYTGELFF
TRBJ2-7 NA TRBV7-6 NA TGTGCCAGCAGCTTAGCGCCGGCAGGGAATAAGGCCTACGAGCAGTACTTC CASSLAPAGNKAYEQYF
TRBJ1-1 once TRBV6-1 NA TGTGCCAGCAGTGAAACACAATACAGGGTTTTCTTT CASSETQYRVFF
TRBJ2-7 NA TRBV5-1 NA TGCGCCAGCAGCTTCGAGGGAACCTACGAGCAGTACTTC CASSFEGTYEQYF
TRBJ1-1 NA TRBV6-5 NA TGTGCCAGCAGTTACTCTAGCCGGGGGACTGAAGCTTTCTTT CASSYSSRGTEAFF
TRBJ2-7 NA TRBV7-9 NA TGTGCCAGCAGCTTCGGGCCCAGCGCTAATTCGGGGCAGTACTTC CASSFGPSANSGQYF
TRBJ1-2 many TRBV5-1 NA TGCGCCAGCAGCTTGGGAGGGTCCGGGGGCTACACCTTC CASSLGGSGGYTF
TRBJ1-2 NA TRBV5-1 NA TGCGCCAGCAGCTTGGTATCCTCAGGGTCCAGCGGCTACACCTTC CASSLVSSGSSGYTF
TRBJ1-4 NA TRBV5-1 TRBD1 TGCGCCAGCAGCTCAGGACAGGGTAGAAATGAAAAACTGTTTTTT CASSSGQGRNEKLFF
TRBJ1-2 NA TRBV6-1 NA TGTGCCAGCAGTGAGTTGGCATATGGCTACACCTTC CASSELAYGYTF
TRBJ2-3 NA TRBV12-5 NA TGTGCTAGTGGTTTCAGGGAAGATACGCAGTATTTT CASGFREDTQYF
TRBJ2-1 NA TRBV5-6 NA TGTGCCAGCAGCTTGGTTCGGGCGCGGTCCTACAATGAGCAGTTCTTC CASSLVRARSYNEQFF
TRBJ2-1 NA TRBV23-1 TRBD1 TGCGCCAGCAGTCAAGGGTCGGGACAGCCCGGCAATGAGCAGTTCTTC CASSQGSGQPGNEQFF
TRBJ2-7 NA TRBV5-1 NA TGCGCCAGCAGCTTAACCCCCCAGGTGGGGTACGAGCAGTACTTC CASSLTPQVGYEQYF
TRBJ2-3 NA TRBV30 NA TGTGCCTGGGGTAGGGCGGATACGCAGTATTTT CAWGRADTQYF
TRBJ2-3 NA TRBV10-1 TRBD2 TGCGCCTCAAACGGGGGGGTTGGAGATACGCAGTATTTT CASNGGVGDTQYF
TRBJ1-1 many TRBV11-2 NA TGTGCCAGCAGCTTAGATATCAAGGCTGAAGCTTTCTTT CASSLDIKAEAFF
TRBJ1-3 NA TRBV7-8 TRBD1 TGTGCCAGCAGCAAAGCCATGGGACAGGGGAGAAGAAACACCATATATTTT CASSKAMGQGRRNTIYF
TRBJ1-4 NA TRBV6-1 NA TGTGCCAGCAGGGAGATGGACAGCCATAATGAAAAACTGTTTTTT CASREMDSHNEKLFF
TRBJ1-2 NA TRBV5-1 TRBD1 TGCGCCAGCAGCCCAGAGGGACAGGGGAACTATGGCTACACCTTC CASSPEGQGNYGYTF
TRBJ2-7 NA TRBV9 TRBD1 TGTGCCAGCAGCGTAGGAGGCATGGCAGGGGGCCGGAACGAGCAGTACTTC CASSVGGMAGGRNEQYF
TRBJ1-5 NA TRBV6-6 NA TGTGCCAGCCAAGGGGGGGAGCGTCAGCCCCAGCATTTT CASQGGERQPQHF
TRBJ1-4 NA TRBV7-6 NA TGTGCCAGCAGCATAGACAGGAAGAGGGAAAAACTGTTTTTT CASSIDRKREKLFF
TRBJ2-5 once TRBV2 TRBD2 TGTGCCAGCAGAGGGACTAGCGGAGTGCAAGAGACCCAGTACTTC CASRGTSGVQETQYF
TRBJ2-2 NA TRBV4-1 NA TGCGCCAGCAGCCAAGAATTGAACACCGGGGAGCTGTTTTTT CASSQELNTGELFF
TRBJ2-5 NA TRBV11-3 NA TGTGCCAGCAGCTTAGACCCCAGGGGGACCCAGTACTTC CASSLDPRGTQYF
TRBJ2-2 NA TRBV7-2 NA TGTGCCAGCAGCTTATTCACCGGGGAGCTGTTTTTT CASSLFTGELFF